The clone carrying this T cell receptor beta chain was found once. Antigen unknown. Several immunoSEQ 96-well plates shared each subset's DNA, each plate a replicate. Profiled with immunoSEQ multiplex PCR; TCRdb holds only in-frame clones, not every one. The sample has fewer than 1 million clones, about 97% seen once. These data come from a study of shared clonotypes between healthy human individuals. Terminally differentiated effector memory CD45RA+ cells were excluded by CCR7 positive selection of CD45RO-negative cells. The CDR3 runs 13 residues. V dropped 1 base and J dropped 5 bases, with 8 bases sitting between them. Germline lookup yields CDR1 SGHAT and CDR2 FQNNGV. Study findings and constraints: The four-donor shared clonotypes exceeded non-shared clonotypes in generation probability, with non-shared ones scoring lower. Blood alone was sampled, and tissue repertoires likely differ.

The sample comprised naive CD8+ T cells sorted from blood. This TCR was recovered from a man in his thirties or forties in good health. V is TRBV11-2 and J is TRBJ1-1; D uncertain. CDR3 in amino acids: CASSLGAETEAFF. For the CDR3, the DNA is TGTGCCAGCAGCTTAGGGGCGGAAACTGAAGCTTTCTTT.